This T cell receptor beta chain was observed in a study of T cell responses to AZD1222 COVID-19 vaccine. Data came from immunoSEQ multiplex PCR; TCRdb stores just in-frame clones and leaves some out. Of around 200,000 clones listed, around 94% are singletons. This CDR3 spans 13 amino acids. CDR1 MNHEY and CDR2 SVGAGI come from the germline V gene. V was trimmed by 5 bases and J by 7 bases, leaving 12 bases between them. Study-wide results and limits: No day 14 peak samples; only post-peak repertoires were characterized. Possibly, clonal diversity was underestimated; donors were largely white British and included more females. Baseline serostatus was positive in only a handful of AZD1222 recipients.

Concerning this clone itself: No antigen is known for it.

Second doses at about 4 or about 12 weeks were pooled. The chain links TRBV6-5 to TRBJ1-5; D gene ambiguous. Material: peripheral blood, obtained 28 days after the second AZD1222 dose. This TCR was sampled from an adult who received the AZD1222 COVID-19 vaccine. This chain's CDR3 is CASSPRISQPQHF. In DNA form, the CDR3 reads TGTGCCAGCAGTCCCCGTATAAGCCAGCCCCAGCATTTT.